Each of the 14 T cell receptor beta chains below was sequenced from the same sample in a study of human T cells and chemical hapten exposure. Each CDR3 protein is one row after TCRdb ran MiXCR on the RACE reads. The sample holds roughly 80,000 distinct CDR3 sequences, 13% to 15% seen once. Time point given: pre-sensitization, week 0. Treatment noted: therapeutic diphenylcyclopropenone sensitization with weekly scalp DPC. The source was whole blood, collected in connection with sensitization to the hapten diphenylcyclopropenone (DPC). These receptors were collected from a woman aged 45-59 years with alopecia areata. Some clones in this sample may be carry-over from other donors' samples.

This chain's CDR3 is CASSVDGRVNTGELFF. The CDR3 DNA reads as TGTGCCAGCAGCGTGGACGGGAGGGTGAACACCGGGGAGCTGTTTTTT. This chain connects TRBV9 to TRBJ2-2; 8 bases map to TRBD2. Trimming removed 2 bases from V and 1 base from J; junction bases left unmatched: 4. The CDR3 loop spans 16 amino acids. The germline gives CDR1 SGDLS, CDR2 YYNGEE.

The rearrangement uses TRBV18 and TRBJ2-1, with 7 bases identical to TRBD2. With V trimmed by 8 bases and J by 0 bases, 10 bases remained unmatched. This CDR3 contains 16 residues. The V gene's germline CDR1 is KGHSH and CDR2 LQKENI. CDR3 region: CASLVGGGPSYNEQFF. The CDR3 coding sequence is TGTGCCAGCCTCGTCGGGGGAGGGCCCTCCTACAATGAGCAGTTCTTC.

This clonotype was seen a handful of times. Sequence at one end of the junction differs from germline and may be a read error. This chain connects TRBV11-2 to TRBJ2-7; 8 bases fit TRBD1. The CDR3 extends over 14 amino acids. Germline CDR1 reads SGHAT; CDR2 reads FQNNGV. The CDR3 DNA sequence: TGTGCCAGCAGTTTAGGGACAGGACGTTACGAGCAGTACTTC. This translates into CASSLGTGRYEQYF.

This clonotype was detected a few times. The CDR3 protein is CASSPRVREQFF. Here the CDR3 DNA reads TGTGCCAGTAGTCCCCGGGTCCGGGAGCAGTTCTTC. This chain joins TRBV19 and TRBJ2-1; D gene uncertain. The CDR3 has 12 residues. The V end lost 5 bases, the J end lost 10 bases, and 12 bases lay between the germline ends. CDR1 and CDR2 from the germline V gene are LNHDA and SQIVND (reference sequence).

This chain joins TRBV27 and TRBJ2-2; D is ambiguous. CDR3 length: 12 amino acids. Germline values: CDR1 MNHEY, CDR2 SMNVEV (reference sequence). V dropped 6 bases and J dropped 6 bases, with 8 bases sitting between them. The chain's CDR3 is CASRFPSGELFF. CDR3 sequence (DNA): TGTGCCAGCAGGTTCCCCTCCGGGGAGCTGTTTTTT.

The rearrangement uses TRBV3-1 and TRBJ1-3; D possibly corresponds to TRBD1 (6 bases). Trimming took off 1 base at V and 3 bases at J, with 13 bases between the two ends. Germline assignment: CDR1 LGHDT and CDR2 YNNKEL (reference sequence). The CDR3 has 16 residues. CDR3 coding DNA: TGTGCCAGCAGCCAAGGGACAGCCCTTCATGGAAACACCATATATTTT. It translates to CASSQGTALHGNTIYF.

The CDR3 nucleotides are TGTGCCAGCAGCTTACAAAGGTCTAGCGGGAGGGACGGCGAGCAGTACTTC. Translation gives CASSLQRSSGRDGEQYF. This chain joins TRBV7-2 and TRBJ2-7; 12 bases fit TRBD2. Germline V gene data show CDR1 as SGHTA and CDR2 as FQGNSA. This CDR3 comprises 17 residues. The V segment lost 2 bases and the J segment 6 bases; nucleotides outside the gene matches: 11.

This clonotype has at least ten counts. The chain couples TRBV7-6 to TRBJ1-6; TRBD1 might be the D (5 bases). The CDR3 is 17 amino acids. The germline gives CDR1 SGHVS, CDR2 FNYEAQ. Trimming took 4 bases from V and 7 from J, leaving 20 bases between them. The CDR3: CASSSRSRGGNNSPLHF. The CDR3 DNA sequence: TGTGCCAGCAGCTCCAGATCCCGCGGGGGAAACAATTCACCCCTCCACTTT.

This clonotype showed up just a few times. This rearrangement joins TRBV5-1 to TRBJ2-7; 8 bases line up with TRBD2. The CDR3 runs 14 residues. V lost 4 bases, J lost 3 bases, and 6 bases stayed unmatched. Germline values: CDR1 SGHRS, CDR2 YFSETQ. CDR3 protein: CASSSGGIHYEQYF. The CDR3 region has the DNA TGCGCCAGCAGCAGCGGGGGAATCCACTACGAGCAGTACTTC. The variable domain in full, completed from reference TRBV5-1 and TRBJ2-7, reads KAGVTQTPRYLIKTRGQQVTLSCSPISGHRSVSWYQQTPGQGLQFLFEYFSETQRNKGNFPGRFSGRQFSNSRSEMNVSTLELGDSALYLCASSSGGIHYEQYFGPGTRLTVT.

There are a few counts of this clonotype. The chain links TRBV5-1 to TRBJ2-5; maybe TRBD1 (6 bases). The germline gives CDR1 SGHRS, CDR2 YFSETQ. The CDR3 has 14 amino acids. V lost 3 bases and J lost 6, with 15 bases in between. The CDR3 here is CASSSGDGTKTQYF. The CDR3 DNA reads TGCGCCAGCAGCTCAGGGGACGGTACTAAGACCCAGTACTTC.

This clonotype showed up many times. The chain is built from TRBV27 and TRBJ2-7, with 8 bases fitting TRBD1. The CDR3 consists of 19 residues. In germline, CDR1 is MNHEY, CDR2 SMNVEV (reference sequence). Trimming removed 4 bases from V and 3 bases from J; junction bases left unmatched: 20. The CDR3 protein is CASSSRYVPGQAYIYEQYF. Here the CDR3 DNA reads TGTGCCAGCAGTTCGCGCTACGTCCCGGGACAGGCTTACATCTACGAGCAGTACTTC.

A few counts support this clonotype. This chain joins TRBV7-2 and TRBJ2-1, with 7 bases that match TRBD2. The V gene's germline CDR1 is SGHTA and CDR2 FQGNSA. The CDR3 length is 16 residues. J was trimmed by 4 bases and V by 8 bases; bases with no gene match: 14. Here the CDR3 DNA reads TGTGCCAGCGCCTCGAAGGGCGTGCGGGGGTACAATGAGCAGTTCTTC. Residues: CASASKGVRGYNEQFF.

The J gene is TRBJ2-3, the V gene TRBV7-6; D is uncertain. Looked up from germline, CDR1 is SGHVS and CDR2 is FNYEAQ. The CDR3 has 16 residues. Trimming cost V 4 bases and J 2 bases, with 16 bases left between them. For the CDR3, the DNA is TGTGCCAGCAGCTCGTCATTGGGCGGAAACACAGATACGCAGTATTTT. Translated, it gives CASSSSLGGNTDTQYF.

The sample holds a few counts of this clonotype. The rearrangement joins TRBV4-3 to TRBJ1-3; 9 bases line up with TRBD1. The CDR3 contains 17 residues. Germline V gene data show CDR1 as LGHNA and CDR2 as YSLEER. J gave up 0 bases and V 3 bases, and 6 bases lay outside the gene matches. The CDR3 spells CASSQDRGRGSGNTIYF. The CDR3 DNA sequence: TGCGCCAGCAGCCAGGACAGGGGCAGGGGCTCTGGAAACACCATATATTTT.